A selection of T cell receptor beta chains follows, all from one sample in a study of blood T cell repertoires in COVID-19. Profiled with immunoSEQ multiplex PCR; TCRdb holds only in-frame clones, not every one. Among about 40,000 clones listed, roughly 90% were seen once. The sequencing input was peripheral blood. The receptors were sampled from a human donor in a cohort sampled during active COVID-19. CDR3s leave out the opening cysteine and the closing phenylalanine or tryptophan. The D gene is left open where the match is weak. Clone size is shown for a subset of rows, as once, few, many or a class of expanded clone.

d_gene: TRBD1
j_gene: TRBJ2-3
v_gene: TRBV18
abundance: NA
CDR3aa: ASSPTGGSDTQY

d_gene: NA
j_gene: TRBJ1-1
v_gene: TRBV7-9
abundance: NA
CDR3aa: ASSYGHKNTEAF

d_gene: TRBD1
j_gene: TRBJ1-2
v_gene: TRBV5-1
abundance: NA
CDR3aa: ASSPGDRVAYGYT

d_gene: NA
j_gene: TRBJ2-3
v_gene: TRBV6-2/TRBV6-3
abundance: NA
CDR3aa: ASSSTGRGSLTQY

d_gene: NA
j_gene: TRBJ1-4
v_gene: TRBV4-1
abundance: NA
CDR3aa: ASARGGYNEKLF

d_gene: TRBD1
j_gene: TRBJ1-2
v_gene: TRBV5-1
abundance: NA
CDR3aa: ASSSRTGHDGYT

d_gene: TRBD1
j_gene: TRBJ1-5
v_gene: TRBV6-6
abundance: NA
CDR3aa: ASSPETGFYSNQPQH

d_gene: NA
j_gene: TRBJ1-2
v_gene: TRBV12-3/TRBV12-4
abundance: NA
CDR3aa: ASSLGLNYGYT

d_gene: TRBD1
j_gene: TRBJ1-2
v_gene: TRBV5-4
abundance: medium-sized
CDR3aa: ASSPGQGANNYGYT

d_gene: NA
j_gene: TRBJ1-1
v_gene: TRBV24-1
abundance: NA
CDR3aa: ATRGQKNTEAF

d_gene: NA
j_gene: TRBJ2-7
v_gene: TRBV19
abundance: NA
CDR3aa: ASSIGMGGYEQY

d_gene: NA
j_gene: TRBJ2-5
v_gene: TRBV19
abundance: once
CDR3aa: ASSMSRKETQY

d_gene: TRBD1
j_gene: TRBJ1-5
v_gene: TRBV20-1
abundance: few
CDR3aa: SASKRFRDRH

d_gene: TRBD1
j_gene: TRBJ2-7
v_gene: TRBV7-9
abundance: NA
CDR3aa: ASSDLGDREFGEQY

d_gene: TRBD1
j_gene: TRBJ1-2
v_gene: TRBV30
abundance: NA
CDR3aa: AWREPWDSINYGYT

d_gene: NA
j_gene: TRBJ1-1
v_gene: TRBV4-1
abundance: NA
CDR3aa: ASSQIGLPNTEAF

d_gene: NA
j_gene: TRBJ2-5
v_gene: TRBV19
abundance: NA
CDR3aa: ASRGRGQETQY

d_gene: NA
j_gene: TRBJ2-4
v_gene: TRBV6-5
abundance: NA
CDR3aa: ASTPWSKNIQY

d_gene: NA
j_gene: TRBJ1-1
v_gene: TRBV3-1/TRBV3-2
abundance: NA
CDR3aa: ASSQGATTEAF

d_gene: NA
j_gene: TRBJ1-4
v_gene: TRBV21-1
abundance: NA
CDR3aa: ASSFQARRRQATNEKLF

d_gene: TRBD1
j_gene: TRBJ2-7
v_gene: TRBV3-1/TRBV3-2
abundance: few
CDR3aa: ASSRTGADEQY

d_gene: NA
j_gene: TRBJ2-7
v_gene: TRBV28
abundance: NA
CDR3aa: ASSLPTGRRLYEQY

d_gene: TRBD2
j_gene: TRBJ2-3
v_gene: TRBV19
abundance: NA
CDR3aa: ASSMGSGGTDTQY

d_gene: NA
j_gene: TRBJ2-6
v_gene: TRBV29-1
abundance: NA
CDR3aa: SVLVQAGANVLT

d_gene: TRBD1
j_gene: TRBJ1-4
v_gene: TRBV6-5
abundance: once
CDR3aa: ASSYDRVHEKLF

d_gene: TRBD1
j_gene: TRBJ2-5
v_gene: TRBV5-4
abundance: NA
CDR3aa: ASSLRGGEETQY

d_gene: NA
j_gene: TRBJ1-1
v_gene: TRBV5-6
abundance: NA
CDR3aa: ASSLGERGTEAF

d_gene: TRBD1
j_gene: TRBJ1-2
v_gene: TRBV4-1
abundance: NA
CDR3aa: ASSPGTGGPYGYT

d_gene: TRBD1
j_gene: TRBJ1-2
v_gene: TRBV5-6
abundance: NA
CDR3aa: ASSLAQGVYGYT

d_gene: NA
j_gene: TRBJ1-4
v_gene: TRBV19
abundance: NA
CDR3aa: ASSLSGRANEKLF

d_gene: NA
j_gene: TRBJ2-7
v_gene: TRBV10-2
abundance: NA
CDR3aa: ASSEFGYSYEQY

d_gene: TRBD1
j_gene: TRBJ2-7
v_gene: TRBV6-1
abundance: NA
CDR3aa: ASSDRGYEQY

d_gene: TRBD2
j_gene: TRBJ2-7
v_gene: TRBV2
abundance: NA
CDR3aa: ASSEGREVPIEQY

d_gene: NA
j_gene: TRBJ2-6
v_gene: TRBV9
abundance: NA
CDR3aa: ASSPQGSGANVLT

d_gene: TRBD1
j_gene: TRBJ2-2
v_gene: TRBV7-3
abundance: NA
CDR3aa: ASSPSAGGAFTAGELF

d_gene: NA
j_gene: TRBJ2-5
v_gene: TRBV5-1
abundance: NA
CDR3aa: ASSLQGVSQETQY

d_gene: NA
j_gene: TRBJ2-7
v_gene: TRBV7-9
abundance: few
CDR3aa: ASSLSIGGAQY

d_gene: TRBD1
j_gene: TRBJ1-2
v_gene: TRBV6-2/TRBV6-3
abundance: NA
CDR3aa: ASSYPTRTGESYGYT

d_gene: NA
j_gene: TRBJ1-2
v_gene: TRBV19
abundance: NA
CDR3aa: ASSISPGNGYT

d_gene: NA
j_gene: TRBJ2-1
v_gene: TRBV6-5
abundance: NA
CDR3aa: ASSQNPGYNEQF

d_gene: NA
j_gene: TRBJ2-5
v_gene: TRBV19
abundance: NA
CDR3aa: ASSSDARGGQETQY

d_gene: TRBD1
j_gene: TRBJ1-2
v_gene: TRBV19
abundance: once
CDR3aa: ASGGQGAVGYT

d_gene: NA
j_gene: TRBJ1-1
v_gene: TRBV2
abundance: NA
CDR3aa: ASSVTGTEAF

d_gene: TRBD2
j_gene: TRBJ2-3
v_gene: TRBV5-1
abundance: few
CDR3aa: ASSLVGQAGGADTQY

d_gene: TRBD2
j_gene: TRBJ2-5
v_gene: TRBV15
abundance: NA
CDR3aa: ATGRGVETQY

d_gene: NA
j_gene: TRBJ2-3
v_gene: TRBV5-6
abundance: NA
CDR3aa: ASSLVQGLSTDTQY